This TCR beta chain is drawn from a study of graft-versus-host responses after intestinal transplantation. Study as a whole: Recipients had transplants, and these were multivisceral, liver-intestinal, or isolated intestinal. Recipients uniformly received anti-thymocyte globulin induction, followed by tacrolimus and steroids for two to four years. Notes on the study in general: The study found high graft-versus-host to host-versus-graft clonal ratios in allografts of patients with graft-donor T cell macrochimerism. Recipient marrow held GvH clones, some first seen in ileum or blood.

Using immunoSEQ multiplex PCR, the repertoire was profiled, and TCRdb retains in-frame clones only, with some absent. The sample consists of over 100,000 clones, around 92% of them appearing once. Worth noting for this clone: Its target is not known.

Germline V lookup: CDR1 MDHEN, CDR2 SYDVKM. The CDR3 spans 11 residues. V lost 5 bases and J 3 bases, leaving 5 bases between the germline ends. The TCR originated in a human donor who was the organ donor for an intestinal transplant. The sample was unstimulated CD8+ T cells sorted from spleen or lymph node cells, taken before transplant. The V gene is TRBV28, the J gene TRBJ2-7; D gene uncertain. The CDR3 sequence: CASSPYYEQYF. The CDR3 DNA sequence: TGTGCCAGCAGTCCTTACTACGAGCAGTACTTC.